These 2 T cell receptor beta chains came from one sample sequenced in a study of sequential checkpoint blockade in melanoma. The method was immunoSEQ multiplex PCR; TCRdb's version includes in-frame clones alone and lacks a portion of them. The table records about 5,100 clones, around 20% of them present only once. Treatment meaning: randomized to nivolumab then ipilimumab (arm A) or the reverse (arm B). The sample in question was tumor tissue (inferred from file names), obtained from a patient given nivolumab and ipilimumab in sequence. The receptor set was obtained from a human donor with melanoma.

This clone is medium-sized. The V gene is TRBV6-8, the J gene TRBJ2-1, with D hard to call. This CDR3 contains 14 residues. Germline V gives CDR1 MNHGY, CDR2 SAAAGT. V dropped 3 bases and J dropped 5 bases, with 11 bases sitting between them. The CDR3 DNA reads TGTGCCAGCAGTTATCGGACGGAAGACAATGAGCAGTTCTTC. Translated: CASSYRTEDNEQFF.

The CDR3 loop is CATSRTGSGSPLHF. As DNA, the CDR3 is TGTGCCACCAGCAGGACAGGGTCTGGGTCACCCCTCCACTTT. This chain uses TRBV15 with TRBJ1-6, with 7 bases matching TRBD1. Trimming at V came to 3 bases and at J to 10 bases, leaving 6 bases not matched to a gene. Per the germline V gene, CDR1 is LNHNV and CDR2 is YYDKDF (reference sequence). This CDR3 contains 14 residues.